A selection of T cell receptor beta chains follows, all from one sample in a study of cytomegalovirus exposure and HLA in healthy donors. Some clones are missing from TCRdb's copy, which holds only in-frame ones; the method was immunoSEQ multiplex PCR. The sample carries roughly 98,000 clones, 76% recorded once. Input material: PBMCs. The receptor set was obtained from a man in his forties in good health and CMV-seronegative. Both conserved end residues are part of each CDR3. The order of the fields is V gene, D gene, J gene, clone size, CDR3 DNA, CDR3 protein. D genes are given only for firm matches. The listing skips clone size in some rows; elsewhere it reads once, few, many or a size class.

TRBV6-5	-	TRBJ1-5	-	TGTGCCAGCAGTTACTCGAGTTCCGGGGGCAATCAGCCCCAGCATTTT	CASSYSSSGGNQPQHF
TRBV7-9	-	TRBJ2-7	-	TGTGCCAGCAGCTTAGGTACCTACGAGCAGTACTTC	CASSLGTYEQYF
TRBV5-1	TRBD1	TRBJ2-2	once	TGCGCCAGCAGCACCGGGACAGGGGGCACCGGGGAGCTGTTTTTT	CASSTGTGGTGELFF
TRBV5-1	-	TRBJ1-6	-	TGCGCCAGCAGCTTGGACAGGGTCTATTCACCCCTCCACTTT	CASSLDRVYSPLHF
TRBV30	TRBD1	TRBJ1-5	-	TGTGCCTGGAGTGTGACAGGGGATCAGCCCCAGCATTTT	CAWSVTGDQPQHF
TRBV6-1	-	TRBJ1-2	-	TGTGCCAGCAGTGACAGCTATGGCTACACCTTC	CASSDSYGYTF
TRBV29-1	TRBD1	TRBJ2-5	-	TGCAGCGTTGAAGCGACAGGGATCCAAGAGACCCAGTACTTC	CSVEATGIQETQYF
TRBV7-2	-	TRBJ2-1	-	TGTGCCAGCAGCTTCGGGTTCCAGGAGCAGTTCTTC	CASSFGFQEQFF
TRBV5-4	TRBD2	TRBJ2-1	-	TGTGCCAGCAGAACGACTAGCGGAACTTACAATGAGCAGTTCTTC	CASRTTSGTYNEQFF
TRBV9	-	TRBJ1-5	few	TGTGCCAGCAGCGTGAGCGGGGGCAATCAGCCCCAGCATTTT	CASSVSGGNQPQHF
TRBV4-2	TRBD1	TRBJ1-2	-	TGTGCCAGCAGCCCCGGACAGGGGCCCCTCTATGGCTACACCTTC	CASSPGQGPLYGYTF
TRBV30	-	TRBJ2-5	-	TGTGCCTGGGGCCCGGGGACACAAGAGACCCAGTACTTC	CAWGPGTQETQYF
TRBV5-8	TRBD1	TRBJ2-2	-	TGTGCCAGCAGCACCGGGACAGGGGCCACCGGGGAGCTGTTTTTT	CASSTGTGATGELFF
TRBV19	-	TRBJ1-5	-	TGTGCCAGTACTCCAACGGGTCAGCCCCAGCATTTT	CASTPTGQPQHF
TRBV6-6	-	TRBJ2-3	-	TGTGCCAGCAGAAGGCTAGAAACGCAGTATTTT	CASRRLETQYF
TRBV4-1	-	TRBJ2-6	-	TGCGCCAGCAGCCAAGATGGGGGGACTGGGGCCAACGTCCTGACTTTC	CASSQDGGTGANVLTF
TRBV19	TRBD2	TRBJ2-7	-	TGTGCCAGTAGTACCAAGCTAACTAAAGGACTAGCGGGAGATTACGAGCAGTACTTC	CASSTKLTKGLAGDYEQYF
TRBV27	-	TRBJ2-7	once	TGTGCCAGCAGTACCTTCTGGCAGGGCACTCTCACTGTTAACTACGAGCAGTACTTC	CASSTFWQGTLTVNYEQYF
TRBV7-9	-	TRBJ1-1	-	TGTGCCAGCAGCTTTTCTTCAGGTTCCCGCCCTGAAGCTTTCTTT	CASSFSSGSRPEAFF
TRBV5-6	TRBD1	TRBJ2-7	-	TGTGCCAGCAGCTCGGGACAGGGGGCAGACGAGCAGTACTTC	CASSSGQGADEQYF
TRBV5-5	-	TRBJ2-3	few	TGTGCCAGCAGCTTGGGACTAGAAATACAGGCAGATACGCAGTATTTT	CASSLGLEIQADTQYF